The 14 T cell receptor beta chains below were found in one sample sequenced in a study of T cell clones after liver transplantation. Here immunoSEQ multiplex PCR was the method, and the copy in TCRdb shows in-frame clones only, minus some. The top ten hold over 8% of the sample, which has some 50,000 clones, under 85% seen once. The sample here was CD4+ T cells from blood, taken at the 22-month timepoint. Source of these receptors: a human patient who received a liver transplant. The graft donor may be the source of some T cells.

The V and J genes are TRBV27 and TRBJ2-5, with D unresolved. Germline lookup yields CDR1 MNHEY and CDR2 SMNVEV (reference sequence). The CDR3 runs to 15 residues. Trimming took off 0 bases at V and 2 bases at J, with 10 bases between the two ends. CDR3 loop: CASSLSWEIQETQYF. CDR3 DNA: TGTGCCAGCAGTTTATCCTGGGAAATACAAGAGACCCAGTACTTC.

The genes are TRBV5-6 and TRBJ1-3; no reliable D call. In germline, CDR1 is SGHDT, CDR2 YYEEEE. The V gene lost 6 bases and the J gene lost 0 bases, with 7 bases spanning the gap. CDR3 length equals 13 residues. CDR3: CASTLVSGNTIYF. The CDR3, as DNA: TGTGCCAGCACCTTAGTCTCTGGAAACACCATATATTTT.

This rearrangement joins TRBV11-1 to TRBJ2-7; D is possibly TRBD1 (6 bases). There are 14 residues in the CDR3. Germline values: CDR1 SGHAT, CDR2 FQDESV (reference sequence). Trimming removed 5 bases from V and 7 bases from J, with 18 bases in between. The CDR3 region is CASSLTTGKGEQYF. In DNA, the CDR3 is TGTGCCAGCAGCCTTACTACAGGGAAAGGGGAGCAGTACTTC. The full variable domain, its missing parts supplied by reference TRBV11-1 and TRBJ2-7, is EAEVAQSPRYKITEKSQAVAFWCDPISGHATLYWYRQILGQGPELLVQFQDESVVDDSQLPKDRFSAERLKGVDSTLKIQPAELGDSAMYLCASSLTTGKGEQYFGPGTRLTVT.

This clone has only one observation. The chain employs TRBV28 and TRBJ2-7, with TRBD1 matching 8 bases. The CDR3 consists of 16 residues. V lost 6 bases, J lost 0 bases, and 10 bases stayed unmatched. CDR1 is MDHEN, CDR2 SYDVKM, per germline. The CDR3 loop reads CASRNPGTGVSYEQYF. The CDR3 nucleotides read TGTGCCAGCAGGAACCCCGGGACAGGTGTCTCCTACGAGCAGTACTTC.

This chain joins TRBV6-5 and TRBJ1-3; 10 bases align to TRBD1. The trim removed 0 bases at V and 5 bases at J, leaving 4 bases unmatched. Germline V CDR1 and CDR2: MNHEY, SVGAGI. The CDR3 totals 16 residues. CDR3 protein: CASSYSGQGRRNTIYF. For the CDR3, the DNA is TGTGCCAGCAGTTACTCGGGACAGGGGAGGCGAAACACCATATATTTT.

This clone was found a few times. The rearrangement links TRBV5-8 to TRBJ2-7, with 12 bases matching TRBD1. The CDR3 runs to 15 residues. CDR1 SGHTS and CDR2 YDEGEE come from the germline V gene. Unmatched junction bases numbered 4, after V lost 4 bases and J lost 2 bases. In DNA, the CDR3 is TGTGCCAGCAGCAGGGGACAGGGGGCGGCCTACGAGCAGTACTTC. It is translated as CASSRGQGAAYEQYF.

This clone turned up a few times. The rearrangement uses TRBV11-2 and TRBJ2-3; 9 nucleotides match TRBD1. With 5 bases clipped from V and 4 bases from J, the junction kept 10 bases outside the gene matches. The CDR3 extends over 16 amino acids. Germline CDR1 SGHAT, CDR2 FQNNGV. Here the CDR3 DNA reads TGTGCCAGCAGCCCCACCGGGACAGGGTATTCAGATACGCAGTATTTT. As protein: CASSPTGTGYSDTQYF.

The chain is built from TRBV9 and TRBJ1-3; no firm D call. V lost 0 bases, J lost 2 bases, and 9 bases lay in between. The CDR3 is 15 residues long. Germline loops: CDR1 SGDLS, CDR2 YYNGEE. The CDR3: CASSVDGYPGNTIYF. The CDR3 DNA is TGTGCCAGCAGCGTAGACGGGTATCCTGGAAACACCATATATTTT.

The V and J genes are TRBV19 and TRBJ2-3; no clear D gene. V lost 5 bases, J lost 6 bases, and 12 bases lay in between. Germline CDR1 is LNHDA and CDR2 is SQIVND (reference sequence). The CDR3 runs to 13 residues. This CDR3 reads CASSARRSDTQYF. DNA of the CDR3: TGTGCCAGTAGTGCCAGAAGGTCGGATACGCAGTATTTT.

The chain combines TRBV6-1 with TRBJ1-3; possibly TRBD1 for D (5 bases). The germline V gene has CDR1 MNHNS and CDR2 SASEGT. The CDR3 has 16 amino acids. V was clipped by 2 bases and J by 0 bases, with 11 bases between them. The CDR3 sequence is CASSEPGRGSGNTIYF. DNA for the CDR3: TGTGCCAGCAGTGAACCAGGGAGGGGCTCTGGAAACACCATATATTTT.

The chain is built from TRBV7-3 and TRBJ2-2, with 7 bases aligning to TRBD1. CDR3 size: 13 residues. V lost 5 bases to trimming and J lost 5 bases; unmatched junction nucleotides: 2. From germline, CDR1 is SGHTA and CDR2 FQGTGA. The CDR3 nucleotides read TGTGCCAGCAGCCCACAGGGGACCGGGGAGCTGTTTTTT. Protein: CASSPQGTGELFF. Full variable domain (missing parts from reference TRBV7-3 and TRBJ2-2): GAGVSQTPSNKVTEKGKYVELRCDPISGHTALYWYRQSLGQGPEFLIYFQGTGAADDSGLPNDRFFAVRPEGSVSTLKIQRTERGDSAVYLCASSPQGTGELFFGEGSRLTVL.

This clone was seen a handful of times. The chain is built from TRBV28 and TRBJ2-7, with D tentatively TRBD2 (6 bases). The CDR3 is 15 residues long. Trimming stripped 5 bases from V and 3 bases from J, with 17 bases between. Germline V gives CDR1 MDHEN, CDR2 SYDVKM. The CDR3 bases are TGTGCCAGCAGTGCCACCTACGGGGGACTCTACGAGCAGTACTTC. It yields the protein CASSATYGGLYEQYF.

The J gene is TRBJ1-4, the V gene TRBV19, with D unresolved. Germline assignment: CDR1 LNHDA and CDR2 SQIVND (reference sequence). Trimming took off 3 bases at V and 5 bases at J, with 4 bases between the two ends. CDR3 length: 12 amino acids. CDR3 region: CASSILNEKLFF. For the CDR3, the DNA is TGTGCCAGTAGTATCCTGAATGAAAAACTGTTTTTT.

J is TRBJ1-2 and V is TRBV28, with TRBD1 as a possible D gene (5 bases). Looked up from germline, CDR1 is MDHEN and CDR2 is SYDVKM. V was shortened by 5 bases and J by 5 bases, with 15 bases between the two germline ends. This CDR3 region has 14 residues. The CDR3 bases are TGTGCCAGCAGTACGGTTGGGGGGGTATATGGCTACACCTTC. Translation: CASSTVGGVYGYTF.